This paragraph reports one TCR beta chain. The antigen is unknown. At the DNA level, this CDR3 is encoded by other sequences in the same sample as well. The data belong to a study of shared clonotypes between healthy human individuals. A split of CD4+ cells into CD45RA+ naive and CD45RA-negative memory subsets was performed. The study, taken as a whole, reports: Some naive CD4 clonotypes, around 4.7%, turned up in common across several donors.

The protocol was immunoSEQ multiplex PCR, while the TCRdb copy is restricted to in-frame clones and leaves out a portion. The repertoire holds about 2 million clones, with 90% to 95% as singletons. Germline CDR1 and CDR2: KGHSH and LQKENI. Trimming cost V 1 base and J 0 bases, with 9 bases left between them. This CDR3 is 16 amino acids long. The gene calls are TRBV18 and TRBJ2-2; D uncertain. This clonotype was sampled from a man aged 18 to 30 in good health. The sample was naive CD4+ T cells sorted from blood. Subset specified: CD45RA+ positively selected. The CDR3 coding sequence is TGTGCCAGCTCACCACGACCCGACCCGAACACCGGGGAGCTGTTTTTT. Translation gives CASSPRPDPNTGELFF.